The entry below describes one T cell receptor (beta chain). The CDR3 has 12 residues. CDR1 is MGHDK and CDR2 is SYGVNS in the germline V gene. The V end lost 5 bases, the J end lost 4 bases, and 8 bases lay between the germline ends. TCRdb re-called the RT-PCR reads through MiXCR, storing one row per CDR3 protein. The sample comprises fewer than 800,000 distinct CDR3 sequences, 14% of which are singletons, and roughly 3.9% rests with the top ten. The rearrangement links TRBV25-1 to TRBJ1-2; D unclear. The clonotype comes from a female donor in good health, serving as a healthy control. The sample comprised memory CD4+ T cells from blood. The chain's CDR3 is CASSYGLYGYTF. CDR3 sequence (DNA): TGTGCCAGCAGTTACGGGCTCTATGGCTACACCTTC.